Listed here is a single T cell receptor beta chain. Antigen unknown. This sample was taken from a study of cytomegalovirus exposure and HLA in healthy donors. Study context: Inside one of the first data releases sat about 85 million unique TCRs taken from HLA-typed donors.

V was cut by 3 bases and J by 5 bases, with 7 bases left in between. Germline V CDR1 and CDR2: MNHNS, SASEGT. The CDR3 spans 12 residues. Study results and caveats: The study found most TCR sequences rare, yet found some public TCRs in many donors. TRBV6-2, TRBV6-3 and other indistinguishable V segments were excluded.

This PCR relied on a set of 60 Vbeta primers and 13 Jbeta primers. The assay was immunoSEQ multiplex PCR, and TCRdb's table has in-frame clones only and misses some. The sample has some 81,000 clones, roughly 72% seen once. The gene calls are TRBV6-1 and TRBJ1-2; D uncertain. The receptor was derived from a middle-aged woman in good health and CMV-seropositive. Input material: PBMCs. The CDR3 bases are TGTGCCAGCAGTGAGCAGGAATATGGCTACACCTTC. Its protein product is CASSEQEYGYTF.